This T cell receptor (beta chain) was observed in a study of T cells in Graves' hyperthyroidism and ophthalmopathy. Findings and caveats of the study: Most clonotypes that expanded in the thyroid above 0.001 also showed up in blood.

TCR beta CDR3 region amplification was performed from RNA transcripts. The study used the HTBI primer set for a first-round RT-PCR of the TCR CDR3. TCRdb redid the calling of the multiplex PCR reads with MiXCR, one entry per CDR3 protein. The profile shows about 620,000 distinct CDR3 sequences, around 15% of them singletons. A word on this clonotype: What it recognizes is unknown. A much more abundant neighbour one base away suggests this may be a read error.

CDR1 and CDR2 (germline): SGHTA, FQGTGA. The CDR3 spans 15 residues. Deletions cut 2 bases from V and 4 bases from J, with 14 bases between. Diagnoses rested on clinical symptoms, serum thyroxine and TRAb, thyroid ultrasound and orbital computed tomography. Source material for PBMCs was less than 12 ml fresh peripheral blood. The chain couples TRBV7-3 to TRBJ2-5, with a tentative D call TRBD2 (7 bases). Sequenced material: blood. The source is a woman aged 25-40 years with Graves' hyperthyroidism. The CDR3 spells CASSLRGAGRETQYF. The CDR3 DNA sequence: TGTGCCAGCAGCTTACGGGGGGCGGGTAGAGAGACCCAGTACTTC.